Listed here are 24 T cell receptor beta chains from one sample, sequenced in a study of T-cell reconstitution after alpha-beta-depleted transplantation in children. Unique molecular identifiers were incorporated into the prepared TCRbeta library. TCRdb reprocessed the PCR reads via MiXCR and lists one record per CDR3 protein. The table lists 280,000 or so distinct CDR3 sequences, roughly 10% of them singletons. The input for sequencing was peripheral blood, taken 180 days after TCRalphabeta/CD19-depleted stem cell transplant. These receptor sequences come from a male patient between 2 and 10 years old who had a stem cell transplant for chronic granulomatous disease, so the T cells may come from the graft donor.

This clonotype was observed at least ten times. The chain recombines TRBV20-1 with TRBJ2-3; D could derive from TRBD1 or TRBD2 (5 bases each). V was cut by 3 bases and J by 0 bases, with 10 bases left in between. The germline CDR1 and CDR2 sequences are DFQATT and SNEGSKA (reference sequence). There are 14 residues in the CDR3. CDR3 residues: CSASGWGSTDTQYF. DNA of the CDR3: TGCAGTGCTAGTGGGTGGGGGAGCACAGATACGCAGTATTTT.

The sample holds one count of this clonotype. The V call is TRBV10-3, the J call TRBJ2-1; perhaps D is TRBD1 or TRBD2 (5 bases each). The CDR3 length is 12 residues. Germline V gene data show CDR1 as ENHRY and CDR2 as SYGVKD. Trimming stripped 9 bases from V and 15 bases from J, with 21 bases between. The CDR3 nucleotides are TGTGCCATGAGCCCCGGGGCGCTCTGCGGGTTCTTC. This gives the protein CAMSPGALCGFF.

This clonotype appeared many times. This chain connects TRBV24-1 to TRBJ1-2; D uncertain. V dropped 4 bases and J dropped 5 bases, with 13 bases sitting between them. This CDR3 contains 14 residues. Germline V CDR1 and CDR2: KGHDR, SFDVKD. Here the CDR3 reads CATSDPGEGYGYTF. Here the CDR3 DNA reads TGTGCCACCAGTGACCCCGGTGAGGGTTATGGCTACACCTTC.

This clonotype occurred many times. The chain is built from TRBV12-3 or TRBV12-4 and TRBJ2-7; D uncertain. This CDR3 comprises 15 residues. Trimming removed 3 bases at V and 5 bases at J, with 17 bases between. The CDR3 bases are TGTGCCAGCAGTTTGGGGAACGGATTTTTCGACGAGCAGTACTTC. Amino acid sequence: CASSLGNGFFDEQYF.

Note on this clonotype: One base away lies a much larger clone, so this may be a sequencing read error. V is TRBV13 and J is TRBJ2-7, with D possibly being TRBD1 or TRBD2 (5 bases each). Germline-derived CDR1 and CDR2 are PRHDT and FYEKMQ (reference sequence). This CDR3 is built from 15 residues. The CDR3 sequence: CTSSLGRGQGYEQYF. The CDR3 DNA reads TGTACCAGCAGCTTAGGAAGAGGGCAGGGCTACGAGCAGTACTTC.

This clonotype was counted ten times or more. The rearrangement links TRBV29-1 to TRBJ1-1; TRBD1 matches 7 bases. This CDR3 contains 12 residues. Trimming removed 5 bases from V and 6 bases from J; junction bases left unmatched: 6. CDR1 is SQVTM, CDR2 ANQGSEA, per germline. CDR3 amino acids: CSVKTGASEAFF. Written as DNA, the CDR3 is TGCAGCGTTAAAACAGGGGCATCTGAAGCTTTCTTT.

This clonotype was picked up many times. Mismatch with germline at one junction end may stem from a read error. The V call is TRBV11-2, the J call TRBJ2-7, with 12 bases identical to TRBD1. Germline CDR1 is SGHAT and CDR2 is FQNNGV. The CDR3 extends over 14 amino acids. CDR3 amino acids: CASSLDYSGTGGNF. Written as DNA, the CDR3 is TGTGCCAGCAGCTTAGATTATTCGGGGACAGGGGGCAACTTC.

This clonotype was observed at least ten times. The junction shows a germline mismatch at one end, possibly a read error. This chain connects TRBV5-1 to TRBJ1-2, with D possibly being TRBD1 (5 bases). Germline V CDR1 and CDR2: SGHRS, YFSETQ. The CDR3 extends over 12 amino acids. The CDR3 bases are TGCGCCAGCACCTTGTCCGGGGGTGGCTACACCTTC. Protein sequence: CASTLSGGGYTF. The full variable domain, its missing parts supplied by reference TRBV5-1 and TRBJ1-2, is KAGVTQTPRYLIKTRGQQVTLSCSPISGHRSVSWYQQTPGQGLQFLFEYFSETQRNKGNFPGRFSGRQFSNSRSEMNVSTLELGDSALYLCASTLSGGGYTFGSGTRLTVV.

This clonotype was recorded many times. The rearrangement uses TRBV18 and TRBJ2-7, with D possibly TRBD1 on 5 matching bases. The V gene's germline CDR1 is KGHSH and CDR2 LQKENI. The CDR3 is 13 amino acids. Trimming took 8 bases from V and 7 from J, leaving 18 bases between them. DNA of the CDR3: TGTGCCAGCCCCGAGCAGGGCCCGCGGGAGCAGTACTTC. Protein product: CASPEQGPREQYF.

This clonotype was detected ten times or more. The gene calls are TRBV6-1 and TRBJ2-3; 7 bases match TRBD1. Germline loops: CDR1 MNHNS, CDR2 SASEGT. CDR3 length: 14 amino acids. The ends lost 5 bases at V and 5 bases at J; junction bases unmatched: 7. The CDR3 protein is CASSRTGAEDTQYF. CDR3 nucleotides: TGTGCCAGCAGTAGAACAGGGGCAGAAGATACGCAGTATTTT.

Many counts were recorded for this clonotype. In DNA, the CDR3 is TGCAGCGCTACCCCCTCGGAGACCCAGTACTTC. Translating gives CSATPSETQYF. The rearrangement joins TRBV29-1 to TRBJ2-5; D not resolved. Germline V gene data show CDR1 as SQVTM and CDR2 as ANQGSEA. The CDR3 is 11 residues long. V lost 7 bases and J lost 5, with 11 bases in between.

This clonotype was recorded many times. V is TRBV7-9 and J is TRBJ2-3; 10 bases are a match to TRBD1. The CDR3 is 14 residues long. Germline trimming cut 6 bases from V and 3 bases from J; bases unmatched to any gene: 3. CDR1 is SEHNR and CDR2 is FQNEAQ in the germline V gene (reference sequence). DNA of the CDR3: TGTGCCAGCAGGGGACAGGGGAGGACAGATACGCAGTATTTT. Its translation: CASRGQGRTDTQYF. Full variable domain (remainder filled in from reference TRBV7-9 and TRBJ2-3): DTGVSQNPRHKITKRGQNVTFRCDPISEHNRLYWYRQTLGQGPEFLTYFQNEAQLEKSRLLSDRFSAERPKGSFSTLEIQRTEQGDSAMYLCASRGQGRTDTQYFGPGTRLTVL.

The table lists this clonotype with many counts. CDR3 sequence (DNA): TGCGCCAGCAGCTTGATGCTAGAGGAAGAGACCCAGTACTTC. Protein sequence: CASSLMLEEETQYF. The J gene is TRBJ2-5, the V gene TRBV5-1; D is ambiguous. Germline-derived CDR1 and CDR2 are SGHRS and YFSETQ. The length of the CDR3 is 14 residues. Trimming removed 1 base from V and 3 bases from J, with 10 bases in between.

The sample holds many counts of this clonotype. V usage is TRBV5-8 and J usage is TRBJ2-3; 8 bases map to TRBD2. CDR1 SGHTS and CDR2 YDEGEE come from the germline V gene. The J segment lost 2 bases and the V segment lost 5 bases, leaving 4 bases of the junction unmatched. The CDR3 length is 14 residues. The CDR3 region is CASRRLATTDTQYF. DNA for the CDR3: TGTGCCAGCAGGAGACTAGCGACCACAGATACGCAGTATTTT. Full variable domain (missing parts from reference TRBV5-8 and TRBJ2-3): EAGVTQSPTHLIKTRGQQATLRCSPISGHTSVYWYQQALGLGLQFLLWYDEGEERNRGNFPPRFSGRQFPNYSSELNVNALELEDSALYLCASRRLATTDTQYFGPGTRLTVL.

The sample holds many counts of this clonotype. The chain is built from TRBV12-3 or TRBV12-4 and TRBJ2-3, with D possibly being TRBD2 (6 bases). This CDR3 has 15 amino acids. V was clipped by 6 bases and J by 6 bases, with 19 bases between them. CDR3 region: CASSRRGSGLDTQYF. The CDR3 nucleotides are TGTGCCAGCAGCCGACGGGGGTCGGGGCTGGATACGCAGTATTTT.

The chain employs TRBV13 and TRBJ1-2; D may be TRBD1 (5 bases). The CDR3 length is 19 residues. Between the trimmed V and J ends, which lost 2 bases and 0 bases, there was a span of 22 bases. The germline V gene encodes CDR1 PRHDT and CDR2 FYEKMQ (reference sequence). CDR3 nucleotide sequence: TGTGCCAGCAGCTTACGTACTACTCGGACACTAGTCACTAACTATGGCTACACCTTC. Translated: CASSLRTTRTLVTNYGYTF.

In its sample, this clonotype was seen many times. The chain combines TRBV28 with TRBJ2-6, with D possibly being TRBD1 or TRBD2 (5 bases each). The CDR3 is 15 amino acids. Trimming cost V 3 bases and J 9 bases, with 15 bases left between them. Germline CDR1 is MDHEN and CDR2 is SYDVKM. The CDR3 sequence is CASSFRGVGVNVLTF. DNA of the CDR3: TGTGCCAGCAGTTTTAGAGGGGTCGGCGTCAACGTCCTGACTTTC.

This clonotype was detected ten times or more. V gene TRBV15 combines with J gene TRBJ2-5; 9 bases are a match to TRBD2. J was trimmed by 0 bases and V by 2 bases; bases with no gene match: 7. Germline values: CDR1 LNHNV, CDR2 YYDKDF (reference sequence). This CDR3 has 17 amino acids. In DNA form, the CDR3 reads TGTGCCACCAGCAGAAATACCGGGACTAGCAACCAAGAGACCCAGTACTTC. Amino acid sequence: CATSRNTGTSNQETQYF. Combining the CDR3 with reference TRBV15 and TRBJ2-5 gives the whole variable domain DAMVIQNPRYQVTQFGKPVTLSCSQTLNHNVMYWYQQKSSQAPKLLFHYYDKDFNNEADTPDNFQSRRPNTSFCFLDIRSPGLGDTAMYLCATSRNTGTSNQETQYFGPGTRLLVL.

This clonotype was counted at least ten times. The V and J genes are TRBV29-1 and TRBJ1-3; D may be TRBD1 (6 bases). This CDR3 region has 14 residues. Trimming pared 3 bases from V and 1 base from J, leaving 10 bases between. CDR1 is SQVTM and CDR2 is ANQGSEA in the germline V gene. CDR3 coding DNA: TGCAGCGTTGACGGGGGGCTGTCTGGAAACACCATATATTTT. Its protein is CSVDGGLSGNTIYF.

The sample holds many counts of this clonotype. V and J are TRBV29-1 and TRBJ1-2; 7 bases are shared with TRBD1. The V gene's germline CDR1 is SQVTM and CDR2 ANQGSEA. V gave up 5 bases and J gave up 5 bases; unmatched junction bases: 11. This CDR3 comprises 14 residues. The DNA of the CDR3 is TGCAGCGTTCCAGGGAGACAGGGCAATTATGGCTACACCTTC. Translated: CSVPGRQGNYGYTF.

This clonotype showed up many times. The J gene is TRBJ1-2, the V gene TRBV12-3 or TRBV12-4, with TRBD1 as a possible D gene (5 bases). Trimming removed 0 bases from V and 3 bases from J, with 5 bases in between. CDR3 size: 13 residues. The CDR3 spells CASSLAGDYGYTF. DNA for the CDR3: TGTGCCAGCAGTTTAGCAGGGGACTATGGCTACACCTTC.

There are many counts of this clonotype. This chain uses TRBV5-5 with TRBJ2-7, with TRBD1 as a possible D gene (6 bases). This CDR3 contains 15 residues. V was clipped by 3 bases and J by 2 bases, with 15 bases between them. From germline, CDR1 is SGHKS and CDR2 YYEKEE (reference sequence). CDR3 residues: CASSSRRTDTYEQYF. The CDR3 DNA reads TGTGCCAGCAGCTCAAGAAGGACAGATACCTACGAGCAGTACTTC.

V and J are TRBV12-3 or TRBV12-4 and TRBJ1-1, with a possible D match to TRBD1 (5 bases). The CDR3 is 14 amino acids. Between the trimmed V and J ends, which lost 6 bases and 3 bases, there was a span of 14 bases. CDR3 protein: CASRASGAYTEAFF. In nucleotides, the CDR3 is TGTGCCAGCAGAGCCTCCGGGGCGTACACTGAAGCTTTCTTT.

This clonotype has ten or more counts. The chain combines TRBV20-1 with TRBJ2-1; TRBD2 might be the D (5 bases). Trimming removed 4 bases from V and 2 bases from J, with 15 bases in between. The CDR3 totals 15 residues. The germline gives CDR1 DFQATT, CDR2 SNEGSKA (reference sequence). The CDR3: CSATDPRATYNEQFF. The CDR3, as DNA: TGCAGTGCTACGGATCCGCGGGCAACCTACAATGAGCAGTTCTTC.